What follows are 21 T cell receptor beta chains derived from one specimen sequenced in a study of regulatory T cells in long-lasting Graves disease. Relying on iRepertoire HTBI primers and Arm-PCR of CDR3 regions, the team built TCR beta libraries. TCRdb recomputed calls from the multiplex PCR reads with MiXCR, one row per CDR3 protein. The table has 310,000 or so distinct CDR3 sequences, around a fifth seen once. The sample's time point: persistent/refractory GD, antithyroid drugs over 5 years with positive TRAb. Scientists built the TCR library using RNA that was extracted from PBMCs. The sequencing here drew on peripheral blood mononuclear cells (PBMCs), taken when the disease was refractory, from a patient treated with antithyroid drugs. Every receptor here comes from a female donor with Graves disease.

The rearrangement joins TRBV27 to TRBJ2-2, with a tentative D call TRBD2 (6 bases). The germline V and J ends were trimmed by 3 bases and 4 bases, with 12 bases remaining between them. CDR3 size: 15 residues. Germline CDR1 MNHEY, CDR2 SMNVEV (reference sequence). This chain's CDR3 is CASSLGRRGTGELFF. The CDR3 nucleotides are TGTGCCAGCAGTTTGGGACGGAGGGGCACCGGGGAGCTGTTTTTT.

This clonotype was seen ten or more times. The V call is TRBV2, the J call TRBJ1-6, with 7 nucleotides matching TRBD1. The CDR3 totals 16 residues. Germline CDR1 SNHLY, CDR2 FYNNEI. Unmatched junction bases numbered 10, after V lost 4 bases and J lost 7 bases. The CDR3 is CASSVSRGQTNSPLHF. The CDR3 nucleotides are TGTGCCAGCAGTGTCAGCCGGGGACAGACAAATTCACCCCTCCACTTT.

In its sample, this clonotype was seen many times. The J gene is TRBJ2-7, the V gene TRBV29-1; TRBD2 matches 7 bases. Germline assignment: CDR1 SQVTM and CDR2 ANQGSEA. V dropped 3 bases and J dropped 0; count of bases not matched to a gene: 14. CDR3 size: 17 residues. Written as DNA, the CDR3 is TGCAGCGTTGATGGCCCCCGGTGGGGGGGGAGCTCCTACGAGCAGTACTTC. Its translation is CSVDGPRWGGSSYEQYF.

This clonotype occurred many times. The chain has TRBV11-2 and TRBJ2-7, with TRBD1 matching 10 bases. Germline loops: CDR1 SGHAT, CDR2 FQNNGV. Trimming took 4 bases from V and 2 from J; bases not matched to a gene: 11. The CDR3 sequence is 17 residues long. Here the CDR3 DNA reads TGTGCCAGCAGCTCAGGGTCGGGACAGGGGATGACCTACGAGCAGTACTTC. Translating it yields CASSSGSGQGMTYEQYF. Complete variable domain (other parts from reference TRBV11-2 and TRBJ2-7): EAGVAQSPRYKIIEKRQSVAFWCNPISGHATLYWYQQILGQGPKLLIQFQNNGVVDDSQLPKDRFSAERLKGVDSTLKIQPAKLEDSAVYLCASSSGSGQGMTYEQYFGPGTRLTVT.

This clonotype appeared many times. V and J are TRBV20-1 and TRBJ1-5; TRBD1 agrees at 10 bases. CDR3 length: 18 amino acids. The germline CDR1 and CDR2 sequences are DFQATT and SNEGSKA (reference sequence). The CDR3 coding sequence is TGCAGGGCTGGGGACAGGGGTGGATCAGCCCATAGCAATCAGCCCCAGCATTTT. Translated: CRAGDRGGSAHSNQPQHF.

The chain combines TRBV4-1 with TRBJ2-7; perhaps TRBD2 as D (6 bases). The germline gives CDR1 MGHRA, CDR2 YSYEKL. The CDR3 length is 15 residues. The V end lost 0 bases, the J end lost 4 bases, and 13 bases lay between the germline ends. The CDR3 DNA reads TGCGCCAGCAGCCAAGATGTGAGCGGGCGATACGAGCAGTACTTC. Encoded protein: CASSQDVSGRYEQYF.

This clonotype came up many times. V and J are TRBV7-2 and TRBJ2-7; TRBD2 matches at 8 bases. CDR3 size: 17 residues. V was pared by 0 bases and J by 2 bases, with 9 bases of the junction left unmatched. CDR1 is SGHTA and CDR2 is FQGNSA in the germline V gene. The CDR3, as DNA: TGTGCCAGCAGCTTAGCGCTGACAGCGGGAGAGGCCTACGAGCAGTACTTC. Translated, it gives CASSLALTAGEAYEQYF.

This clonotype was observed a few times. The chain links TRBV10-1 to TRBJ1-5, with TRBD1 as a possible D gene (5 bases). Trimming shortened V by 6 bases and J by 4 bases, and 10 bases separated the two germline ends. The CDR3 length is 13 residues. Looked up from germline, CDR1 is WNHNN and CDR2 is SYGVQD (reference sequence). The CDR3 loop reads CASSRDENQPQHF. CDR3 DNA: TGCGCCAGCAGCAGGGACGAAAATCAGCCCCAGCATTTT.

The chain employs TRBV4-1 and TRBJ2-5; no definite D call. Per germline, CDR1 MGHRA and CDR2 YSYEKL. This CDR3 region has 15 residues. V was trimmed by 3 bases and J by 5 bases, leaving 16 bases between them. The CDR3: CASSQGFTIRETQYF. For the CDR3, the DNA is TGCGCCAGCAGCCAGGGTTTTACTATTAGGGAGACCCAGTACTTC.

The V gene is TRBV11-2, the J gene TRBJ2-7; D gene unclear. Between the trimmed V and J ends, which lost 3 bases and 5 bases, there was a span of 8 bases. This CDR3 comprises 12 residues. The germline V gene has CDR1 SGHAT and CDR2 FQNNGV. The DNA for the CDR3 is TGTGCCAGCAGCTTGCAATTGAACGAGCAGTACTTC. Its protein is CASSLQLNEQYF.

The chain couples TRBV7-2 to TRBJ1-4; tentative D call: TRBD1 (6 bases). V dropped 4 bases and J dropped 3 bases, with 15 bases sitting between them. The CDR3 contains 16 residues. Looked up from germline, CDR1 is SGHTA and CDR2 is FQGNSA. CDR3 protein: CASSSFRDTSNEKLFF. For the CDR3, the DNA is TGTGCCAGCAGCTCCTTCCGGGACACCTCTAATGAAAAACTGTTTTTT.

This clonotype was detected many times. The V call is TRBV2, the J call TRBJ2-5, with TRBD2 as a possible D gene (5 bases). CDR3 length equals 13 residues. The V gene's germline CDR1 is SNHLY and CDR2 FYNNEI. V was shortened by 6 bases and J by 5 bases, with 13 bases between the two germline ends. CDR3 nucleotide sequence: TGTGCCAGCAGCCAAGGAGGTCTGGAGACCCAGTACTTC. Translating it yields CASSQGGLETQYF.

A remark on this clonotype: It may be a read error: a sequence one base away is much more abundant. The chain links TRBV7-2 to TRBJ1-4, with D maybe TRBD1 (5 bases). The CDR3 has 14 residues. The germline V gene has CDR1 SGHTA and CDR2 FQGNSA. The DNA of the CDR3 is TGTGCCAGCAGCTTGATAGCAGGGATTGAAAAACTGGTTTTT. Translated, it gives CASSLIAGIEKLVF.

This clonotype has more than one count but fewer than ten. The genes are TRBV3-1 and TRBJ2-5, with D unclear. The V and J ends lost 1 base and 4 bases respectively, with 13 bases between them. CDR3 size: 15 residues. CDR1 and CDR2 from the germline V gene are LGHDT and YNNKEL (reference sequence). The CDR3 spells CASSQVTVRVETQYF. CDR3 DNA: TGTGCCAGCAGCCAAGTGACGGTCCGGGTAGAGACCCAGTACTTC.

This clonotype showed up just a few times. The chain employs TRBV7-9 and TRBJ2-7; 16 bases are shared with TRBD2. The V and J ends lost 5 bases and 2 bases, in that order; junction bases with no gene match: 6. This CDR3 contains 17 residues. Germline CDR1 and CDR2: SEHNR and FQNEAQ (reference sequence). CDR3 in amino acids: CASSQGLAGGPPYEQYF. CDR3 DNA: TGTGCCAGCAGCCAGGGACTAGCGGGAGGGCCTCCCTACGAGCAGTACTTC. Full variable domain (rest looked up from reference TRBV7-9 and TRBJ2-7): DTGVSQNPRHKITKRGQNVTFRCDPISEHNRLYWYRQTLGQGPEFLTYFQNEAQLEKSRLLSDRFSAERPKGSFSTLEIQRTEQGDSAMYLCASSQGLAGGPPYEQYFGPGTRLTVT.

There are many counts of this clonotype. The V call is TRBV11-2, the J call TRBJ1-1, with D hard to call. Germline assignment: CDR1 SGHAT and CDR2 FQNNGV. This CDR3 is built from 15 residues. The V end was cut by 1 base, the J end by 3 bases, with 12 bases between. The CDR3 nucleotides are TGTGCCAGCAGCTTAGTCCGCAGAAGGGACACTGAAGCTTTCTTT. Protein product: CASSLVRRRDTEAFF.

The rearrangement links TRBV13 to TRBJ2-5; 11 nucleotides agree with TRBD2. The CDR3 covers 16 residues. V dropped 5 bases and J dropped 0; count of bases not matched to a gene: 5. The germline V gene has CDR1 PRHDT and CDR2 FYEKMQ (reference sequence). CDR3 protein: CASSTRLAGYQETQYF. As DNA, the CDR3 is TGTGCCAGCAGCACGCGACTAGCGGGGTACCAAGAGACCCAGTACTTC.

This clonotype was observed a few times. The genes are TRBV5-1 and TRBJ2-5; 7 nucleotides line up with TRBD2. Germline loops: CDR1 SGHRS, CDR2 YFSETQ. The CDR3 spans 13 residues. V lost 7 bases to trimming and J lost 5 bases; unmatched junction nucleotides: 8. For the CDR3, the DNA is TGCGCCAGCTGGGAAGCGGGAAGCGAGACCCAGTACTTC. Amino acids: CASWEAGSETQYF.

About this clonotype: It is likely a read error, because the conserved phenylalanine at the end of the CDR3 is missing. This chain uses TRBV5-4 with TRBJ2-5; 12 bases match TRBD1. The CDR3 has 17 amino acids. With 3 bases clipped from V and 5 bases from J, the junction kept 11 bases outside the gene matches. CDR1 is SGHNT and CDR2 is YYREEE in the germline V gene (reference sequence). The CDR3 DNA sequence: TGTGCCAGCAGCTCCTCCCGGGACAGGGGGCCCGGGGAGACCCAGTACTCC. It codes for CASSSSRDRGPGETQYS.

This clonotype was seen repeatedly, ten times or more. CDR3 amino acids: CASSYEVAYGYTF. The DNA for the CDR3 is TGTGCCAGCAGTTACGAGGTCGCCTATGGCTACACCTTC. This chain uses TRBV6-2 or TRBV6-3 with TRBJ1-2, with D unresolved. V shed 2 bases and J shed 4 bases, with 8 bases lying between them. This CDR3 has 13 amino acids. Germline CDR1 is MNHEY and CDR2 is SVGEGT.

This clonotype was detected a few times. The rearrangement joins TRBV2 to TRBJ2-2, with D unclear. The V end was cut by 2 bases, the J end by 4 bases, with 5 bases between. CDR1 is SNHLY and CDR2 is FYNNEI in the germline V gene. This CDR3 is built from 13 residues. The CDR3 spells CASSESFTGELFF. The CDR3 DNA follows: TGTGCCAGCAGTGAAAGCTTCACCGGGGAGCTGTTTTTT.